The 8 T cell receptor beta chains reported below all come from one sample, sequenced in a study of blood T cell repertoires in COVID-19. Clones were sequenced by immunoSEQ multiplex PCR, and TCRdb holds only the in-frame ones, with some missing. The sample shows roughly 240,000 clones, approximately 90% of them seen only once. Specimen: PBMCs or T cells enriched from blood (not recorded which). Receptors were obtained from a man aged 50 or older who had been exposed to COVID-19.

The gene calls are TRBV25-1 and TRBJ2-1; maybe TRBD2 (5 bases). The germline V gene encodes CDR1 MGHDK and CDR2 SYGVNS. CDR3 length: 13 residues. V was clipped by 4 bases and J by 9 bases, with 13 bases between them. CDR3: CASSVLAVGEQFF. In DNA, the CDR3 is TGTGCCAGCAGTGTTCTAGCTGTCGGTGAGCAGTTCTTC.

CDR3 amino acids: CASSQDTGQPEAFF. The DNA of the CDR3 is TGCGCCAGCAGCCAGGACACGGGACAGCCTGAAGCTTTCTTT. V is TRBV5-1 and J is TRBJ1-1, with 7 positions matching TRBD1. Germline trimming cut 4 bases from V and 6 bases from J; bases unmatched to any gene: 9. The CDR3 spans 14 residues. The germline V gene encodes CDR1 SGHRS and CDR2 YFSETQ.

This CDR3 reads CASSTRGLAYNEQFF. Written as DNA, the CDR3 is TGTGCCAGCAGTACCAGGGGGCTCGCCTACAATGAGCAGTTCTTC. The V and J genes are TRBV5-6 and TRBJ2-1, with 8 bases lining up with TRBD1. Trimming took 5 bases from V and 2 from J; bases not matched to a gene: 6. Germline CDR1 SGHDT, CDR2 YYEEEE. The CDR3 runs to 15 residues.

The rearrangement uses TRBV6-5 and TRBJ1-3; a weak D match, TRBD1 (6 bases). There are 15 residues in the CDR3. Germline V gives CDR1 MNHEY, CDR2 SVGAGI. The CDR3 region is CARRISTGQGNTIYF. CDR3 DNA sequence: TGTGCTCGTCGGATTTCTACAGGGCAAGGAAACACCATATATTTT.

The chain combines TRBV29-1 with TRBJ1-2; 7 bases match TRBD1. V was clipped by 2 bases and J by 5 bases; unmatched bases: 5. CDR1 SQVTM and CDR2 ANQGSEA come from the germline V gene. This CDR3 comprises 13 residues. In DNA, the CDR3 is TGCAGCGTTGAACGGACAGGATGGTATGGCTACACCTTC. Amino acid sequence: CSVERTGWYGYTF.

V and J are TRBV5-6 and TRBJ2-1; 7 bases match TRBD2. This CDR3 is built from 16 residues. Trimming cost V 0 bases and J 3 bases; bases outside gene matches: 6. CDR1 SGHDT and CDR2 YYEEEE come from the germline V gene. The CDR3 spells CASSLEIAGDYNEQFF. The CDR3 region has the DNA TGTGCCAGCAGCTTGGAAATCGCGGGGGACTACAATGAGCAGTTCTTC.

This clone showed up just a few times. V gene TRBV4-1 combines with J gene TRBJ2-7, with TRBD1 as a possible D gene (5 bases). Germline CDR1 and CDR2: MGHRA and YSYEKL. The CDR3 covers 13 residues. V lost 1 base and J lost 7, with 11 bases in between. The CDR3 DNA reads as TGCGCCAGCAGCCAAGCCAGGGAACTGGAGCAGTACTTC. Encoded protein: CASSQARELEQYF.

This clone was observed once. The chain uses TRBV4-1 and TRBJ2-7; 10 bases are a match to TRBD1. There are 15 residues in the CDR3. The V segment lost 0 bases and the J segment 4 bases; nucleotides outside the gene matches: 3. The germline V gene encodes CDR1 MGHRA and CDR2 YSYEKL. The CDR3, as DNA: TGCGCCAGCAGCCAAGACGACAGGGGGCTATACGAGCAGTACTTC. Translating gives CASSQDDRGLYEQYF.